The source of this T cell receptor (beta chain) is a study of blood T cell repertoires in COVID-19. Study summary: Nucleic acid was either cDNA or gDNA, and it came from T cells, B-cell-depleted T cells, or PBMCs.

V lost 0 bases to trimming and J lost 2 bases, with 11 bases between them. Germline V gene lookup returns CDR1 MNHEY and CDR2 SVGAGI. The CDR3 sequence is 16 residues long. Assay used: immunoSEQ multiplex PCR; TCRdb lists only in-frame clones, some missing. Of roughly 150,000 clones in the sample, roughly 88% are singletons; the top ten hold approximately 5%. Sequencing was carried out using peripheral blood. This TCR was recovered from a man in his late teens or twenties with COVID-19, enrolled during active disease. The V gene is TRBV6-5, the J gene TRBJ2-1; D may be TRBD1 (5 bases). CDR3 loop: CASSYSGLDPYNEQFF. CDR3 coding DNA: TGTGCCAGCAGTTACTCGGGGCTGGATCCCTACAATGAGCAGTTCTTC.